Below, one T cell receptor (beta chain) is given with its context. This sample is drawn from a study of early stage breast cancer tumors. Study-wide context: About 70% of the 16 invasive tumors were ER+, PR+ and HER2-. Among approximately 12 ER+/PR+/HER2- tumors, eight were ductal, four lobular. Average read coverage per sample was 9.5 to 10-fold.

The table came from immunoSEQ multiplex PCR; TCRdb's copy has only in-frame clones and leaves some out. The table includes 6,000 or so clones, over 60% detected once. This TCR derives from a person aged 70 to 85 with breast cancer. Source material: normal breast tissue next to the tumor.

The CDR3 sequence is CASTKGAGDSYEQYF. The CDR3 DNA sequence: TGTGCCAGCACCAAAGGGGCAGGGGACTCCTACGAGCAGTACTTC. This chain joins TRBV9 and TRBJ2-7, with D possibly matching TRBD1 (6 bases). Germline CDR1 is SGDLS and CDR2 is YYNGEE. CDR3 size: 15 residues. Trimming cost V 6 bases and J 0 bases, with 16 bases left between them.